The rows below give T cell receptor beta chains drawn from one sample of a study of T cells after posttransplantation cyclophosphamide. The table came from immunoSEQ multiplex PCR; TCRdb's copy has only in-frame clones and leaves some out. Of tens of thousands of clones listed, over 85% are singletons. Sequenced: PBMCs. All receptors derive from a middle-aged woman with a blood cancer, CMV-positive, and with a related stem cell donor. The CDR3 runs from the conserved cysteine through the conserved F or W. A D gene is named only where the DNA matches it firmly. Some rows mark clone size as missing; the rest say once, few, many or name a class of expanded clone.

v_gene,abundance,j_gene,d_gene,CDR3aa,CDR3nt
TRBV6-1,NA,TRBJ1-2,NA,CASSEARTVAGYTF,TGTGCCAGCAGTGAAGCGCGAACAGTTGCTGGCTACACCTTC
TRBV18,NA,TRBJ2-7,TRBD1,CASSPGQGVREQYF,TGTGCCAGCTCACCGGGACAGGGGGTGAGGGAGCAGTACTTC
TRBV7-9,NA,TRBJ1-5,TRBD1,CASSLAGTASNQPQHF,TGTGCCAGCAGCTTGGCCGGGACAGCGAGCAATCAGCCCCAGCATTTT
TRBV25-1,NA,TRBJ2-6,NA,CASSGPFIGSGASVLTF,TGTGCCAGCAGTGGACCTTTTATAGGCTCTGGGGCCAGCGTCCTGACTTTC
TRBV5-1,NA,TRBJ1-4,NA,CASSLPGAEKLFF,TGCGCCAGCAGCCTCCCGGGAGCGGAAAAACTGTTTTTT
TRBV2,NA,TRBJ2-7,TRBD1,CASSRQGHEQYF,TGTGCCAGCAGTCGACAGGGCCACGAGCAGTACTTC
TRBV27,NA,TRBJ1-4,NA,CASRQGVEKLFF,TGTGCCAGCAGACAGGGAGTCGAAAAACTGTTTTTT
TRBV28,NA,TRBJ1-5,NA,CASSPLQGRRGNQPQHF,TGTGCCAGCAGTCCTCTACAGGGTAGAAGAGGCAATCAGCCCCAGCATTTT
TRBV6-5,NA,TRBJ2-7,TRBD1,CAIEDRASYEQYF,TGTGCCATCGAGGACAGGGCAAGCTACGAGCAGTACTTC
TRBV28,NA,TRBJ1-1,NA,CASSQTGARGGEAFF,TGTGCCAGCAGCCAGACGGGGGCCCGGGGGGGGGAAGCTTTCTTT
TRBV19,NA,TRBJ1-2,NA,CASTTTQGMNYGYTF,TGTGCCAGTACCACCACCCAGGGTATGAACTATGGCTACACCTTC
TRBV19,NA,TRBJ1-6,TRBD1,CASKTTGTGGSPLHF,TGTGCCAGTAAGACAACCGGGACAGGGGGTTCACCCCTCCACTTT
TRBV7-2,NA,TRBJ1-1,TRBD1,CASSLVGQGAGYTEAFF,TGTGCCAGCAGCTTAGTGGGACAGGGGGCTGGGTACACTGAAGCTTTCTTT
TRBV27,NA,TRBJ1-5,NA,CASSLALYSNQPQHF,TGTGCCAGCAGTTTGGCCCTTTATAGCAATCAGCCCCAGCATTTT
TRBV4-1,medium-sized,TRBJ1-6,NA,CASSQEPDIEVPPLHF,TGCGCCAGCAGCCAAGAGCCGGACATTGAAGTTCCACCCCTCCACTTT
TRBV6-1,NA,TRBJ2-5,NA,CASSVSDKRTQYF,TGTGCCAGCAGCGTGTCAGACAAGAGGACCCAGTACTTC
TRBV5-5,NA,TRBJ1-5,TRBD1,CASSLEGQDQPQHF,TGTGCCAGCAGCTTGGAGGGACAGGATCAGCCCCAGCATTTT
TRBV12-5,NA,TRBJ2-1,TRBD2,CASGSRQGLANEQFF,TGTGCTAGTGGTTCACGACAGGGACTAGCCAATGAGCAGTTCTTC
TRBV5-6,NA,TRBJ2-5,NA,CASSLGDRRYQETQYF,TGTGCCAGCAGCTTGGGCGACAGGCGGTACCAAGAGACCCAGTACTTC
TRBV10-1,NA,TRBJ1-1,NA,CASSRELEGTEAFF,TGCGCCAGCAGTAGAGAACTCGAGGGAACTGAAGCTTTCTTT